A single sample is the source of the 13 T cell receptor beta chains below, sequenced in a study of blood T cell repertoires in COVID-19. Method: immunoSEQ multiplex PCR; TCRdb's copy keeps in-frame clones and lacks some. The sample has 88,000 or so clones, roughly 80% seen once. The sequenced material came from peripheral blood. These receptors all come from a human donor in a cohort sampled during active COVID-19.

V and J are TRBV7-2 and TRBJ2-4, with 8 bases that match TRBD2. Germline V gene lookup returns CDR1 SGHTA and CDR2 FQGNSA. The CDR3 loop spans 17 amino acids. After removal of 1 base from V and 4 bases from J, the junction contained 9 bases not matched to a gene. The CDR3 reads CASSLVPGGHVKNIQYF. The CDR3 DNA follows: TGTGCCAGCAGCTTAGTTCCGGGAGGGCATGTGAAAAACATTCAGTACTTC.

CDR3 in DNA: TGTGCCAGCAGCTTCGCCCAGGGAAAGACCCAGTACTTC. It encodes CASSFAQGKTQYF. The V call is TRBV7-8, the J call TRBJ2-5, with D perhaps TRBD1 (5 bases). The CDR3 is made up of 13 amino acids. V lost 3 bases, J lost 6 bases, and 11 bases lay in between. Germline CDR1 is SGHVS and CDR2 is FQNEAQ.

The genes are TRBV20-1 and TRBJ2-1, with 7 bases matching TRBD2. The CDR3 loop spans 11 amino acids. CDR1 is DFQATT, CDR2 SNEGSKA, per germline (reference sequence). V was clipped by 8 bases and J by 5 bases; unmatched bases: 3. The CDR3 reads CSWDYNNEQFF. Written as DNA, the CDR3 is TGCAGTTGGGACTACAACAATGAGCAGTTCTTC.

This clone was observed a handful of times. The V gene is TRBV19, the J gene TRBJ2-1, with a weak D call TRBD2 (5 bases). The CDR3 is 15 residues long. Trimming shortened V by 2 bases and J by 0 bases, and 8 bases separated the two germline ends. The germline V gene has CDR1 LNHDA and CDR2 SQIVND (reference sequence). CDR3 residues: CASSIRDSSYNEQFF. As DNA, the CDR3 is TGTGCCAGTAGTATACGGGATAGCTCCTACAATGAGCAGTTCTTC.

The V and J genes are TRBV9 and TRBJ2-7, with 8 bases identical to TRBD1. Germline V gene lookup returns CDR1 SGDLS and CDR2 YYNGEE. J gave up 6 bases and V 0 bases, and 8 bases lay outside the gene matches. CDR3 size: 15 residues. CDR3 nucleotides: TGTGCCAGCAGCGTAGCGGGACAGGAGGGTACCGAGCAGTACTTC. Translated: CASSVAGQEGTEQYF.

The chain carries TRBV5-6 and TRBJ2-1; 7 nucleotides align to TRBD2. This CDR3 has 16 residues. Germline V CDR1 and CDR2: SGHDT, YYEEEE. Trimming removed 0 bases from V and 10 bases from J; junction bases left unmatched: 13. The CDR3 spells CASSLAKGLVFGEQFF. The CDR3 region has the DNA TGTGCCAGCAGCTTGGCGAAAGGACTAGTCTTTGGGGAGCAGTTCTTC.

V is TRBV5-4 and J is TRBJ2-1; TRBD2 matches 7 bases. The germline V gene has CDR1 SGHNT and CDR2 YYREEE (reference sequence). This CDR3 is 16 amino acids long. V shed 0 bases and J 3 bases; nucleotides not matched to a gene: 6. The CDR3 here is CASSLGGLDNYNEQFF. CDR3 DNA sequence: TGTGCCAGCAGCTTGGGTGGACTAGATAACTACAATGAGCAGTTCTTC. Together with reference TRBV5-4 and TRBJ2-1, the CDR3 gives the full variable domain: ETGVTQSPTHLIKTRGQQVTLRCSSQSGHNTVSWYQQALGQGPQFIFQYYREEENGRGNFPPRFSGLQFPNYSSELNVNALELDDSALYLCASSLGGLDNYNEQFFGPGTRLTVL.

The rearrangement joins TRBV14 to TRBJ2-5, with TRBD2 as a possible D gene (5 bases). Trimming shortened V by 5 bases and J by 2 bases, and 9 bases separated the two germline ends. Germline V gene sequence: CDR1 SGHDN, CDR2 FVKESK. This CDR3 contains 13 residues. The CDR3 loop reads CASSGSVQETQYF. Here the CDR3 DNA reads TGTGCCAGCAGCGGGAGCGTGCAAGAGACCCAGTACTTC.

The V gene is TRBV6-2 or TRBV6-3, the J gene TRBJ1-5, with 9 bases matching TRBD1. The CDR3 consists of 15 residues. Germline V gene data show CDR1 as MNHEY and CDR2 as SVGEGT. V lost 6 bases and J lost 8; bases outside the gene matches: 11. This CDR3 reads CASRPRTGAWEPQHF. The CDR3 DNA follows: TGTGCCAGCAGACCTAGGACAGGGGCCTGGGAGCCCCAGCATTTT.

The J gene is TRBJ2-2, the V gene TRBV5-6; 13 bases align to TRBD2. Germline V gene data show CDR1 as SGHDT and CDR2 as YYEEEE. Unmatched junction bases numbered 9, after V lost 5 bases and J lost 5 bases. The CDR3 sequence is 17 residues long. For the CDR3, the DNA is TGTGCCAGCAGTTTACTCTCGGGACTAGCGGGAACCGGGGAGCTGTTTTTT. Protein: CASSLLSGLAGTGELFF.

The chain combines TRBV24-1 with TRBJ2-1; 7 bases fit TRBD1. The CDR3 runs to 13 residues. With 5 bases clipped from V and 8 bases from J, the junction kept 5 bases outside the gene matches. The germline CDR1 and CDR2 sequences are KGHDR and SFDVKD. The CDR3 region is CATSGEGADEQFF. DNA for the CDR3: TGTGCCACCAGTGGAGAGGGGGCAGATGAGCAGTTCTTC.

The DNA for the CDR3 is TGTGCCATCAGTGACCACAACGGACAGGGGGGGTACGAGCAGTACTTC. As protein: CAISDHNGQGGYEQYF. This chain connects TRBV10-3 to TRBJ2-7; TRBD1 aligns across 10 bases. The length of the CDR3 is 16 residues. Trimming removed 3 bases from V and 4 bases from J; junction bases left unmatched: 9. CDR1 ENHRY and CDR2 SYGVKD come from the germline V gene.

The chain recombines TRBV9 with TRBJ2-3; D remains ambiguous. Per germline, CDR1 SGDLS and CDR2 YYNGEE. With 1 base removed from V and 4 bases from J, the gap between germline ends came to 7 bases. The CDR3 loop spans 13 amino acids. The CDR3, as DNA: TGTGCCAGCAGCGTAATTTCGGCAGATACGCAGTATTTT. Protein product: CASSVISADTQYF.